The 17 T cell receptor beta chains below all came from one sample that was sequenced in a study of blood T cells in healthy people across ages. Primed by a sample-barcoded 5' primer and a J-beta primer mix, a second PCR proceeded for 7 to 11 cycles. TCRdb re-called the 5' RACE reads with MiXCR, one entry per CDR3 protein. The sample shows 800,000 to 950,000 distinct CDR3 sequences, roughly 29% of them seen only once. This sample also appeared in a second study, on T cells of mothers and their children.

The sequenced sample was blood. Receptor source: a woman aged 35 to 49 in good health.

J is TRBJ2-4 and V is TRBV29-1; D not resolved. Germline CDR1 and CDR2: SQVTM and ANQGSEA. V lost 4 bases, J lost 3 bases, and 10 bases lay in between. CDR3 length: 13 amino acids. The DNA for the CDR3 is TGCAGCGTTGCCCCAGCCCTCAAAAACATTCAGTACTTC. It is translated as CSVAPALKNIQYF.

The rearrangement links TRBV20-1 to TRBJ2-3; weak D call: TRBD2 (7 bases). This CDR3 comprises 14 residues. V lost 5 bases to trimming and J lost 0 bases, with 12 bases between them. Germline V gene data show CDR1 as DFQATT and CDR2 as SNEGSKA (reference sequence). The CDR3 region is CSAPRGPSTDTQYF. CDR3 DNA: TGCAGTGCTCCGCGGGGGCCCAGCACAGATACGCAGTATTTT.

On this clonotype: A read error may explain this, as a much larger clone is one base away. The chain uses TRBV28 and TRBJ2-7; 12 nucleotides line up with TRBD2. Germline CDR1 MDHEN, CDR2 SYDVKM. CDR3 length: 15 amino acids. CDR3 protein: CAGSSTSGGSYEQYF. CDR3 sequence (DNA): TGTGCCGGCAGTTCAACTAGCGGGGGGTCCTACGAGCAGTACTTC.

This chain joins TRBV7-9 and TRBJ2-7; tentative D call: TRBD1 (6 bases). The length of the CDR3 is 14 residues. The germline V and J ends were trimmed by 5 bases and 12 bases, with 23 bases remaining between them. The germline V gene has CDR1 SEHNR and CDR2 FQNEAQ (reference sequence). CDR3 bases: TGTGCCAGCAGCCAAGCCGGGACATCCCTCCTGGTGTACTTC. It is translated as CASSQAGTSLLVYF.

The chain combines TRBV20-1 with TRBJ1-1; D gene ambiguous. The germline V gene encodes CDR1 DFQATT and CDR2 SNEGSKA (reference sequence). The V and J ends lost 0 bases and 0 bases respectively, with 17 bases between them. CDR3 length equals 17 residues. DNA for the CDR3: TGCAGTGCTAGAGATCTCGTAAAGCGGGCACTGAACACTGAAGCTTTCTTT. Its translation is CSARDLVKRALNTEAFF.

This clonotype has only a few counts. Relative to the germline gene, one junction end is altered; a read error may explain this. The chain is built from TRBV12-3 or TRBV12-4 and TRBJ2-7, with 8 bases that match TRBD1. The CDR3 length is 14 residues. The chain's CDR3 is CTSSLGTGTYEQYF. The CDR3 nucleotides are TGTACCAGCAGTTTGGGGACAGGAACCTACGAGCAGTACTTC.

The genes are TRBV6-1 and TRBJ2-7, with 7 nucleotides matching TRBD1. Germline assignment: CDR1 MNHNS and CDR2 SASEGT. The CDR3 sequence is 16 residues long. The trim removed 0 bases at V and 2 bases at J, leaving 7 bases unmatched. The chain's CDR3 is CASSEAPRGLAYEQYF. The CDR3, as DNA: TGTGCCAGCAGTGAAGCGCCTAGGGGGCTTGCCTACGAGCAGTACTTC.

The genes are TRBV18 and TRBJ2-4, with TRBD2 as a possible D gene (7 bases). Near its end, the DNA agrees better with TRBJ2-7, so the J call may be wrong. The CDR3 consists of 16 residues. CDR1 is KGHSH and CDR2 is LQKENI in the germline V gene. The CDR3 region has the DNA TGTGCCAGCTCACCAACCGGGACTAAACAGGGATACGAGCAGTACTTC. This gives the protein CASSPTGTKQGYEQYF.

Many counts were recorded for this clonotype. CDR3 sequence: CASSERGGDNQPQHF. The CDR3 nucleotides read TGTGCCAGCAGCGAACGCGGGGGGGACAATCAGCCCCAGCATTTT. The J gene is TRBJ1-5, the V gene TRBV7-2; D might be TRBD1 (5 bases). The CDR3 runs to 15 residues. Germline V gene data show CDR1 as SGHTA and CDR2 as FQGNSA. Trimming stripped 5 bases from V and 3 bases from J, with 14 bases between.

This chain joins TRBV11-2 and TRBJ2-3; 12 bases are a match to TRBD2. The CDR3 spans 16 residues. Germline V gene sequence: CDR1 SGHAT, CDR2 FQNNGV. V was pared by 4 bases and J by 5 bases, with 7 bases of the junction left unmatched. The CDR3 sequence: CASSSGLAGTLDTQYF. CDR3 nucleotide sequence: TGTGCCAGCAGCTCAGGACTAGCGGGGACGCTAGATACGCAGTATTTT.

About this clonotype: The junction departs from germline at one end; a sequencing error may be responsible. This chain links TRBV7-7 with TRBJ2-2, with 7 bases matching TRBD1. The CDR3 runs to 14 residues. CDR1 is SSHAT, CDR2 FNYEAQ, per germline (reference sequence). CDR3 residues: CASSKGQSTGEPFF. The CDR3 nucleotides read TGTGCTAGCAGCAAGGGACAGAGCACCGGGGAGCCGTTTTTT.

Many counts were recorded for this clonotype. For the CDR3, the DNA is TGTGCCAGCCAGAACCCTCGGACAGAAAGCGTCCTGACTTTC. Translating gives CASQNPRTESVLTF. V usage is TRBV7-8 and J usage is TRBJ2-6, with TRBD1 as a possible D gene (6 bases). Trimming left V 8 bases short and J 12 bases short, with 20 bases between. This CDR3 comprises 14 residues. CDR1 and CDR2 (germline): SGHVS, FQNEAQ.

About this clonotype: A much larger clone differs by one base, so this may be a read error. The chain links TRBV3-1 to TRBJ2-1, with 11 positions matching TRBD2. J gave up 7 bases and V 1 base, and 12 bases lay outside the gene matches. The CDR3 has 18 residues. Per the germline V gene, CDR1 is LGHDT and CDR2 is YNNKEL (reference sequence). CDR3 protein: CASSQVAGWASGGNEQFF. The CDR3 nucleotides are TGTGCCAGCAGCCAAGTAGCGGGCTGGGCTAGCGGGGGGAATGAGCAGTTCTTC.

Comments on this clonotype: Only one base separates this from a far larger clonotype, so it likely reflects a read error. This rearrangement joins TRBV7-2 to TRBJ2-3, with TRBD2 identical over 10 bases. Germline-derived CDR1 and CDR2 are SGHTA and FQGNSA. This CDR3 is 15 amino acids long. The CDR3 spells CAGSLTSGGTDTQYF. CDR3 in DNA: TGTGCCGGCAGCTTAACTAGCGGGGGCACAGATACGCAGTATTTT. Together with reference TRBV7-2 and TRBJ2-3, the CDR3 gives the full variable domain: GAGVSQSPSNKVTEKGKDVELRCDPISGHTALYWYRQSLGQGLEFLIYFQGNSAPDKSGLPSDRFSAERTGGSVSTLTIQRTQQEDSAVYLCAGSLTSGGTDTQYFGPGTRLTVL.

V and J are TRBV7-2 and TRBJ2-3; TRBD2 agrees at 7 bases. The V and J ends lost 5 bases and 6 bases, in that order; junction bases with no gene match: 17. Germline V gives CDR1 SGHTA, CDR2 FQGNSA. The CDR3 consists of 17 residues. This CDR3 is CASSIISGTPGWDTQYF. As DNA, the CDR3 is TGTGCCAGCAGCATAATAAGCGGGACCCCCGGGTGGGATACGCAGTATTTT. The variable domain in full, with the rest retrieved from reference TRBV7-2 and TRBJ2-3, is GAGVSQSPSNKVTEKGKDVELRCDPISGHTALYWYRQSLGQGLEFLIYFQGNSAPDKSGLPSDRFSAERTGGSVSTLTIQRTQQEDSAVYLCASSIISGTPGWDTQYFGPGTRLTVL.

There are a few counts of this clonotype. The chain recombines TRBV4-3 with TRBJ2-7, with TRBD2 as a possible D gene (6 bases). The CDR3 has 16 amino acids. Trimming removed 0 bases at V and 6 bases at J, with 18 bases between. Germline V CDR1 and CDR2: LGHNA, YSLEER. This CDR3 is CASSQDTGGALAEQYF. The CDR3 bases are TGCGCCAGCAGCCAAGACACCGGGGGAGCGCTGGCCGAGCAGTACTTC.

This clonotype was seen only a few times. One junction end disagrees with the germline gene, perhaps due to a read error. The V call is TRBV5-6, the J call TRBJ2-7; D unclear. The CDR3 is 16 amino acids. Germline V lookup: CDR1 SGHDT, CDR2 YYEEEE. CDR3 sequence reads: CASNLVGSDISYEQYF. The CDR3 DNA follows: TGTGCCAGCAACTTGGTCGGCTCCGATATCTCCTACGAGCAGTACTTC.